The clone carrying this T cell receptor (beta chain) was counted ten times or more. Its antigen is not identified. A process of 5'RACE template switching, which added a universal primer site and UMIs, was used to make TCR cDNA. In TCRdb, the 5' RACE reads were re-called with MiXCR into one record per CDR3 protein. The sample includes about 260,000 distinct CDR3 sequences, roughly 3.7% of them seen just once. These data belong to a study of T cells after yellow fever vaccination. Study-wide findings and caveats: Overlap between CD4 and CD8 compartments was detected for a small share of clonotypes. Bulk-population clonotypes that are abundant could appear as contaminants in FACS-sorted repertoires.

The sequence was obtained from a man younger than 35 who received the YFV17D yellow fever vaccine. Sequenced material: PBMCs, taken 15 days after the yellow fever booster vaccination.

CDR3 DNA: TGTGCCAGCAGTGAGACGCTTAGTGCCGGGGAGCTGTTTTTT. Its protein product is CASSETLSAGELFF. V and J are TRBV2 and TRBJ2-2; D is undetermined. CDR3 length: 14 residues. Germline CDR1 reads SNHLY; CDR2 reads FYNNEI. V was shortened by 3 bases and J by 6 bases, with 11 bases between the two germline ends.